These 14 T cell receptor beta chains were sequenced from one sample in a study of monozygotic twins with inflammatory bowel disease. From the 5' RACE reads, TCRdb lists one entry per CDR3 protein and no DNA. This sample's table reports about 200,000 distinct CDR3 sequences. The sequencing sample was made of blood. The receptors stem from a human donor with ulcerative colitis or Crohn's disease, or a healthy co-twin of an affected twin (not recorded which).

This chain connects TRBV5-1 to TRBJ1-5; the D call of TRBD1 rests on TCRdb alone, since no DNA is present to check it. CDR1 is SGHRS, CDR2 YFSETQ, per germline. The length of the CDR3 is 15 residues. The CDR3 sequence is CASSPRQRRDQPQHF.

This sequence joins TRBV7-2 and TRBJ1-4. From germline, CDR1 is SGHTA and CDR2 FQGNSA. This CDR3 region has 14 residues. The chain's CDR3 is CASSPTATNEKLFF.

V and J are TRBV5-5 and TRBJ2-6. CDR3 size: 15 residues. Germline V gene data show CDR1 as SGHKS and CDR2 as YYEKEE (reference sequence). CDR3 amino acids: CASSLDTSGANVLTF.

V usage is TRBV9 and J usage is TRBJ2-3; TCRdb calls TRBD1, which cannot be checked without DNA. This CDR3 has 16 residues. The V gene's germline CDR1 is SGDLS and CDR2 YYNGEE. This chain's CDR3 is CASSVRGDSAADTQYF.

CDR3 residues: CASSQGSGGYTGELFF. The J gene is TRBJ2-2, the V gene TRBV3-1; TCRdb outputs TRBD1, but without DNA this stays unchecked. Per the germline V gene, CDR1 is LGHDT and CDR2 is YNNKEL (reference sequence). This CDR3 has 16 residues.

V gene TRBV3-1 combines with J gene TRBJ2-4; TCRdb picks TRBD1, but there is no DNA to check that call. Germline lookup yields CDR1 LGHDT and CDR2 YNNKEL (reference sequence). CDR3 length: 14 amino acids. The CDR3 reads CASGQGGGTAIQYF.

The chain is built from TRBV7-9 and TRBJ1-2. This CDR3 is built from 16 residues. Germline CDR1 SEHNR, CDR2 FQNEAQ (reference sequence). CDR3 in amino acids: CASSFLGAPANYGYTF.

This chain links TRBV7-8 with TRBJ1-1; TCRdb outputs TRBD1, but without DNA this stays unchecked. Germline loops: CDR1 SGHVS, CDR2 FQNEAQ. The CDR3 totals 17 residues. The CDR3 loop reads CASSSPGSGVGNTEAFF.

The chain joins TRBV5-4 to TRBJ2-7; TCRdb's assignment of TRBD1 cannot be checked, as there is no DNA. The CDR3 covers 13 residues. CDR1 SGHNT and CDR2 YYREEE come from the germline V gene (reference sequence). CDR3 sequence reads: CASSLRGQGEQYF.

V and J are TRBV27 and TRBJ2-1. This CDR3 contains 12 residues. Looked up from germline, CDR1 is MNHEY and CDR2 is SMNVEV (reference sequence). The chain's CDR3 is CASSAMYGEQFF.

The chain couples TRBV4-1 to TRBJ2-7. The CDR3 totals 15 residues. Germline CDR1 MGHRA, CDR2 YSYEKL. The CDR3: CASSQVIITDYEQYF.

This rearrangement joins TRBV12-3 or TRBV12-4 to TRBJ1-5. The CDR3 sequence is 13 residues long. This chain's CDR3 is CASSLGGVQPQHF.

This chain uses TRBV4-1 with TRBJ2-7; the D call from TCRdb, TRBD1, cannot be confirmed without DNA. The germline V gene encodes CDR1 MGHRA and CDR2 YSYEKL. The CDR3 has 14 residues. The chain's CDR3 is CASSHPGQAYEQYF.

The CDR3 sequence: CASSAWTGGAGTDTQYF. J is TRBJ2-3 and V is TRBV28; the D call of TRBD1 rests on TCRdb alone, since no DNA is present to check it. This CDR3 is built from 17 residues. Germline CDR1 reads MDHEN; CDR2 reads SYDVKM.